The source of this TCR beta chain is a study of T cells in Graves' hyperthyroidism and ophthalmopathy. Study context: Staff took peripheral blood when the initial diagnosis was made, before any treatment began. General study points: Ophthalmopathy was model-predicted a median approximately 6.9 months pre-onset. Most thyroid clonotypes expanded above 0.001 appeared in blood too.

Not enrolled were patients with uncontrolled infection, other autoimmune disease, pregnancy or lactation. The CDR3 is made up of 20 amino acids. Trimming cost V 2 bases and J 2 bases; bases outside gene matches: 10. In germline, CDR1 is LNHNV, CDR2 YYDKDF (reference sequence). To note about this clonotype: Its cognate antigen is unknown.

It was RNA transcripts that yielded the amplified TCR beta CDR3 regions. TCR CDR3 regions were first amplified by RT-PCR with HTBI primers. Via MiXCR, TCRdb re-called the multiplex PCR reads, giving one row per CDR3 protein. The data hold 400,000 or so distinct CDR3 sequences, with about 15% observed a single time. Source material: blood. This TCR came from a woman in her 30s with Graves' ophthalmopathy. The chain joins TRBV15 to TRBJ2-4; TRBD2 aligns across 15 bases. The CDR3 DNA follows: TGTGCCACCAGCAGATGGGGACTAGCGGGGGGATGGAAGACCAAAAACATTCAGTACTTC. Protein: CATSRWGLAGGWKTKNIQYF.